This TCR beta chain was sequenced for a study of shared clonotypes between healthy human individuals (TCRdb year 2020). For the study in its entirety: The cohort comprised a couple of women and three men aged 18 to 49 years. For each donor, CD4 naive and CD4 memory were each run on three plates, CD8 naive on two plates, and CD8 memory on one plate. To estimate repertoire size and how much clonotypes are shared between individuals, the study performed deep sequencing of blood TCR repertoires from about 5 healthy adults. To increase sequencing depth and limit assay-specific biases, TCR repertoire library preparation and sequencing were carried out by different laboratories using diverse techniques. Leukapheresis yielded between about 0.9 and 9 billion PBMCs per donor. Findings and caveats that apply to the study as a whole: When several donors were compared, the shared fraction of clonotypes was approximately 5% for naive CD4, roughly 3.4% for naive CD8, about 2.5% for memory CD4, and 0.4% for memory CD8. Even with the large sequencing depth, rarefaction of the sorted-subset datasets indicated that sequencing was incomplete. The genetic and exposure-history diversity represented was limited by the small number of donors. Sampling was restricted to blood, and TCR repertoires in tissue are likely to differ from TCR repertoires in blood. Compared with non-shared clonotypes, the clonotypes found in all four sorted-subset donors had higher generation probabilities. Naive subsets generally had larger estimated clonotype richness than memory subsets. Based on pairwise subsampling, the degree of clonotype sharing among donors was expected to be affected by sequencing depth.

Concerning this clone itself: What this receptor recognizes is not known. Qualities for individual bases were not recorded, and no much larger clone is one base off.

CDR3 length: 15 amino acids, cysteine to phenylalanine. Here the CDR3 DNA is all that survives: 45 bases in frame from base 1. The germline V gene (reference sequence) supplies CDR1 LNHDA and CDR2 SQIVND. Compared with germline, V lacks 10 bases and J lacks 5 bases; bases without a gene match: 7. The donors were healthy, HIV-negative adults who had no recently reported acute infections or vaccinations. All donors were Caucasian adults living in Nashville, Tennessee, USA. CD4+ T cells were enriched by magnetic negative selection, after which naive cells were positively selected on CD45RA and the negative fraction was taken as the memory subset. After blood collection by leukapheresis, PBMCs were isolated using Ficoll-Histopaque density gradient centrifugation and then cryopreserved in the vapor phase of liquid nitrogen. Analytical flow cytometry was used to check the purity and quantity of each magnetically sorted T cell population. From each sorted fraction, genomic DNA was isolated and quantified by UV absorbance on a Nanodrop 2000c.

Using the deep immunoSEQ assay, multiplex PCR amplified TCR CDR3 regions from genomic DNA. Extracted genomic DNA from each cell subset was distributed evenly across all wells of several immunoSEQ 96-well plates, and each plate was treated as a replicate. For sorted subsets, each replicate PCR was loaded with roughly 190 ng genomic DNA, equivalent to some 31,000 T cell genomes. The purified libraries were quantified using a Qubit 3.0 fluorometer, sized with a Bioanalyzer 2100, and then quantified again using the KAPA Library Quantification kit. Every immunoSEQ 96-well plate was sequenced on a separate single-read 150-cycle Illumina NextSeq 550 flow cell. The original methods were these. Because the immunoSEQ output held only junctional sequences and lacked quality scores, the filtering could not match the filtering applied to full-length reads. To assign V/J genes and CDR3, sequences were annotated against IMGT germline references using PyIR, a Python wrapper for IgBLAST v1.9. Reads with weak V/J assignments (E-value above 1e-6), missing CDR3, stop codons, out-of-frame junctions, or ambiguous translated residues were removed. V3J clonotypes were defined as sequences sharing the same inferred V gene, J gene, and CDR3 amino acid sequence. Percentage overlap between repertoires was computed as shared unique clonotypes divided by the size of the smaller repertoire. Richness of each repertoire was evaluated using RTK rarefaction, the Chao1 estimator, and Recon v2.1 estimates of unobserved clonotypes. Generation probabilities were computed with OLGA for all TCRbeta clonotypes obtained by the gDNA method from a handful of donors. TCRdb mirrors the immuneACCESS table, restricted to in-frame sequences. Some clones are absent from its copies; in checked studies, under half trace to an unresolved V gene, and the reason for the others is unknown. V, J and clone size are taken as reported in that table, and D and trimming were inferred from the DNA itself. Counted in this sample were roughly 2.2 million clones; less than 95% of them appeared once. Approximately 0.4% of the sample is in the top ten clones.

The chain is assembled from TRBV19 and TRBJ2-2; TRBD2 lines up with 13 middle nucleotides. The sequenced material came from naive CD4+ T cells from PBMCs. Reading the label with the study, this specimen's cell subset or site is: CD45RA+ positively selected. The receptor was isolated from a man aged 18 to 29 in good health. Some clones in this sample may be carry-over from other donors' samples. The CDR3 protein sequence reads: CATSRLAGGTGELFF. The sequenced DNA is TGTGCCACCTCAAGACTAGCGGGAGGTACCGGGGAGCTGTTTTTT.